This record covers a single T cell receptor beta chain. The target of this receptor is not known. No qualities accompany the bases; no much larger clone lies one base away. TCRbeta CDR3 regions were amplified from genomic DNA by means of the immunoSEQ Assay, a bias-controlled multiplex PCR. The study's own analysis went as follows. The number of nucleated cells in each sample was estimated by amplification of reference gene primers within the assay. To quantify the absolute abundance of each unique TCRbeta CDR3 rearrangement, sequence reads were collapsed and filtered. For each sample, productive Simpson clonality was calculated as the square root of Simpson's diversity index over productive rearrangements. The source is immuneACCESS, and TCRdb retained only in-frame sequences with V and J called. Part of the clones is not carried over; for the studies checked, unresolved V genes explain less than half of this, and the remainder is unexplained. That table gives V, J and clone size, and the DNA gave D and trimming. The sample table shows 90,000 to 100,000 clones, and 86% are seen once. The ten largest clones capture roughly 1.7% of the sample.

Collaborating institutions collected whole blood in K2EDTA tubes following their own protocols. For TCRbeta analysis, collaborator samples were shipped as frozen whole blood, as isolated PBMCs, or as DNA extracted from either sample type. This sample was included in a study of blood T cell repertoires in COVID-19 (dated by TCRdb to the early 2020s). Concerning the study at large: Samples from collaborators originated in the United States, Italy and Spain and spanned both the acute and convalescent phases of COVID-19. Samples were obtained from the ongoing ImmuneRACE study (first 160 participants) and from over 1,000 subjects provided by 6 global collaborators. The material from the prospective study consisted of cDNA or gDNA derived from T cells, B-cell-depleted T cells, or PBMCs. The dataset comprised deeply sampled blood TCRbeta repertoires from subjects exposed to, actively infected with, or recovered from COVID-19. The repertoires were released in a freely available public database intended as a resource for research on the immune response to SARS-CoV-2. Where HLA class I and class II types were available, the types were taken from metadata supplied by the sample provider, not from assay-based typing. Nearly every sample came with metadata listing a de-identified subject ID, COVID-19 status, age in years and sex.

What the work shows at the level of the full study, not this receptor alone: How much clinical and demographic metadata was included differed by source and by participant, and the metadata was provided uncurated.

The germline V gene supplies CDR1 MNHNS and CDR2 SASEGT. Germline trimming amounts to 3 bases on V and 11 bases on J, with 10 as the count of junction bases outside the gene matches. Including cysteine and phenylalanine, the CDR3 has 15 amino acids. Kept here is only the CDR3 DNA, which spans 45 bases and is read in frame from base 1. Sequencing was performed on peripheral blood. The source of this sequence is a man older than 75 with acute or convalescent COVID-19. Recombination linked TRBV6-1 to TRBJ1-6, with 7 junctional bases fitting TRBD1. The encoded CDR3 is CASSENRGEATPLHF. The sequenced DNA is TGTGCCAGCAGTGAGAACAGGGGTGAAGCGACACCCCTCCACTTT.